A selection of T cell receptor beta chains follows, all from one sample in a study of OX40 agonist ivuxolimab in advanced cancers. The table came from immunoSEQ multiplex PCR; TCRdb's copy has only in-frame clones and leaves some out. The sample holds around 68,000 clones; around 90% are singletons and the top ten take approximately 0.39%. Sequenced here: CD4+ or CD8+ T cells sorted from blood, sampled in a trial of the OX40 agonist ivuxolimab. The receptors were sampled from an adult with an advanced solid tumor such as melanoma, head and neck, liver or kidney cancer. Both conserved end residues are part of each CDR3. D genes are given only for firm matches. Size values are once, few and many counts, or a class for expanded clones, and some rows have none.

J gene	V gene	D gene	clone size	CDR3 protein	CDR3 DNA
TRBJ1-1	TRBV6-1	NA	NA	CASSPSKNTEAFF	TGTGCCAGCAGCCCGTCTAAGAACACTGAAGCTTTCTTT
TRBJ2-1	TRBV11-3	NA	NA	CASSLVGGQYNEQFF	TGTGCCAGCAGCTTAGTGGGGGGGCAATACAATGAGCAGTTCTTC
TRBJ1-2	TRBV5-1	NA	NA	CASSSENYGYTF	TGCGCCAGCAGCTCTGAAAACTATGGCTACACCTTC
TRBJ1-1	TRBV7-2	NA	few	CASSSPGRLSGAFF	TGTGCCAGCAGCTCACCCGGACGCTTAAGCGGGGCTTTCTTT
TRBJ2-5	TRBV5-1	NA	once	CASSYGAQETQYF	TGCGCCAGCAGCTACGGGGCCCAAGAGACCCAGTACTTC
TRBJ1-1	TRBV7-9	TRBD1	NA	CASSKGQGANLNTEAFF	TGTGCCAGCAGCAAAGGACAGGGGGCAAACTTGAACACTGAAGCTTTCTTT
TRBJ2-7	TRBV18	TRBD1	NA	CASSPLGTAYEQYF	TGTGCCAGCTCACCACTAGGGACAGCCTACGAGCAGTACTTC
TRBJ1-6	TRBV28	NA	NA	CASSLGDPSSTLHF	TGTGCCAGCAGTTTAGGGGACCCTTCTTCAACCCTCCACTTT
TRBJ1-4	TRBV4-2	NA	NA	CASSHANREENEKLFF	TGTGCCAGCAGCCACGCTAACAGGGAAGAGAATGAAAAACTGTTTTTT
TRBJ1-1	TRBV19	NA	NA	CASSIVGRKNTEAFF	TGTGCCAGTAGTATAGTTGGCAGAAAGAACACTGAAGCTTTCTTT
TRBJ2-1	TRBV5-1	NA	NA	CASSSGWQSNNEQFF	TGCGCCAGCAGCTCGGGGTGGCAGTCTAACAATGAGCAGTTCTTC
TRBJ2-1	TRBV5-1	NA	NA	CASRAGTSNLLEQFF	TGCGCCAGCAGGGCCGGGACTTCCAACCTTCTGGAGCAGTTCTTC
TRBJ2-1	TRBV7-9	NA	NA	CASSYRDEQFF	TGTGCCAGCAGCTACCGAGATGAGCAGTTCTTC
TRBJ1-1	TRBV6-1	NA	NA	CASSVEYWGNTEAFF	TGTGCCAGCAGTGTTGAATATTGGGGGAACACTGAAGCTTTCTTT
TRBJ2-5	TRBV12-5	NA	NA	CASGLVEWFQETQYF	TGTGCTAGTGGTTTGGTAGAGTGGTTCCAAGAGACCCAGTACTTC
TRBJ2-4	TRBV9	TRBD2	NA	CASSESSGGADRAKNIQYF	TGTGCCAGCAGCGAATCTAGCGGGGGGGCCGATCGGGCCAAAAACATTCAGTACTTC
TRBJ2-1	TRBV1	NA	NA	CTSSQDLSGGRLNEQFF	TGCACCAGCAGCCAAGATCTTTCCGGGGGTCGCCTCAATGAGCAGTTCTTC
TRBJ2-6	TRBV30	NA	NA	CAWRFGTGANVLTF	TGTGCCTGGAGGTTCGGAACCGGGGCCAACGTCCTGACTTTC
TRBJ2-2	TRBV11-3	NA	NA	CASSFISGAGELFF	TGTGCCAGCAGCTTCATCTCGGGGGCCGGGGAGCTGTTTTTT
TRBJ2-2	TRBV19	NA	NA	CASSVRGTGELFF	TGTGCCAGTAGTGTACGGGGCACCGGGGAGCTGTTTTTT
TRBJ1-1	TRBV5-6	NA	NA	CASSLDQDITTPPTEAFF	TGTGCCAGCAGCTTGGACCAGGATATTACCACGCCACCCACTGAAGCTTTCTTT
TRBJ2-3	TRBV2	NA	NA	CASSGVRGRESTDTQYF	TGTGCCAGCAGTGGGGTGAGGGGCAGGGAAAGCACAGATACGCAGTATTTT
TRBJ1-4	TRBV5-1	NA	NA	CASSPDINEKLFF	TGCGCCAGCAGCCCCGACATTAATGAAAAACTGTTTTTT
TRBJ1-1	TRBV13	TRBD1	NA	CASSFKTGGGGTEAFF	TGTGCCAGCAGCTTCAAAACAGGGGGCGGCGGCACTGAAGCTTTCTTT
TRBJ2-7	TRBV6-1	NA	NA	CASSEGPNSNYEQYF	TGTGCCAGCAGTGAGGGTCCAAACAGTAACTACGAGCAGTACTTC
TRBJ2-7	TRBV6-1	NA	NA	CASSVFGGAWDF	TGTGCCAGCAGTGTATTTGGGGGCGCCTGGGACTTC
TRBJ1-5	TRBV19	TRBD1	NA	CASSTGGNQPQHF	TGTGCCAGTAGTACAGGGGGAAATCAGCCCCAGCATTTT
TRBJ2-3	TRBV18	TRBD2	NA	CASSPGASWLAGGWVTDTQYF	TGTGCCAGCTCACCAGGCGCCTCCTGGCTAGCGGGGGGTTGGGTCACAGATACGCAGTATTTT
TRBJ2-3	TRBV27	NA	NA	CASGPRGEYF	TGTGCCAGCGGCCCCAGGGGGGAGTATTTT
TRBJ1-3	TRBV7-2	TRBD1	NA	CASSLVRDRGVAGNTIYF	TGTGCCAGCAGCCTCGTCCGGGACAGGGGGGTTGCTGGAAACACCATATATTTT
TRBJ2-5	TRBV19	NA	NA	CASSMGALVQETQYF	TGTGCCAGTAGTATGGGGGCCTTGGTCCAAGAGACCCAGTACTTC
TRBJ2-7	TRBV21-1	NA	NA	CASRASGVTYEQYF	TGTGCCAGCAGAGCCAGCGGGGTGACCTACGAGCAGTACTTC
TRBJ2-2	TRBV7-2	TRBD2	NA	CASSRGGRTPELFF	TGTGCCAGCAGCCGGGGGGGAAGGACTCCGGAGCTGTTTTTT
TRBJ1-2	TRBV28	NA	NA	CASSFRHSLDYGYTF	TGTGCCAGCAGTTTCCGGCACTCGTTGGACTATGGCTACACCTTC
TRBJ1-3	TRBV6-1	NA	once	CASSEDASRGNTIYF	TGTGCCAGCAGTGAAGATGCCAGTAGAGGAAACACCATATATTTT
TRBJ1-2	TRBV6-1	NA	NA	CASSEGPSYYGYTF	TGTGCCAGCAGTGAAGGGCCCAGCTACTATGGCTACACCTTC
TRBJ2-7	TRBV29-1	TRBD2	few	CSVGGSRGDSYEQYF	TGCAGCGTTGGGGGCTCGCGGGGGGACTCCTACGAGCAGTACTTC
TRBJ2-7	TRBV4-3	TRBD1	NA	CASSRDPLGQGGYDEQYF	TGCGCCAGCAGCCGCGACCCCCTGGGACAGGGAGGGTACGACGAGCAGTACTTC
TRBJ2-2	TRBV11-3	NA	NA	CASSLSSNIRNTGELFF	TGTGCCAGCAGCTTATCTTCTAATATAAGGAACACCGGGGAGCTGTTTTTT
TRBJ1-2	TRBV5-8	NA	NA	CASKRGGLYGYTF	TGTGCCAGCAAGCGGGGTGGGCTCTATGGCTACACCTTC
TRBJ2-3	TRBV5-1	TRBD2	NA	CASSLLGTSGGFSTDTQYF	TGCGCCAGCAGCTTGCTCGGGACTAGCGGGGGATTTAGCACAGATACGCAGTATTTT
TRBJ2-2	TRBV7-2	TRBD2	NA	CASTAGTTDTGELFF	TGTGCCAGCACTGCCGGGACTACCGACACCGGGGAGCTGTTTTTT
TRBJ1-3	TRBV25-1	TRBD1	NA	CASRPRDSSGNTIYF	TGTGCCAGCAGACCCCGGGACAGCTCTGGAAACACCATATATTTT
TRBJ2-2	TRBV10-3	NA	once	CAISDIPGNTGELFF	TGTGCCATCAGTGATATCCCAGGGAACACCGGGGAGCTGTTTTTT
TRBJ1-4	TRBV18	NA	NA	CASSPPSQGNEKLFF	TGTGCCAGCTCACCACCGAGTCAGGGAAATGAAAAACTGTTTTTT
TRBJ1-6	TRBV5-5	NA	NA	CASSPDGTSGPLHF	TGTGCCAGCAGCCCCGACGGGACCTCGGGGCCCCTCCACTTT
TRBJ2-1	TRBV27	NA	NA	CASSSDRNEQFF	TGTGCCAGCAGTTCAGACAGGAATGAGCAGTTCTTC